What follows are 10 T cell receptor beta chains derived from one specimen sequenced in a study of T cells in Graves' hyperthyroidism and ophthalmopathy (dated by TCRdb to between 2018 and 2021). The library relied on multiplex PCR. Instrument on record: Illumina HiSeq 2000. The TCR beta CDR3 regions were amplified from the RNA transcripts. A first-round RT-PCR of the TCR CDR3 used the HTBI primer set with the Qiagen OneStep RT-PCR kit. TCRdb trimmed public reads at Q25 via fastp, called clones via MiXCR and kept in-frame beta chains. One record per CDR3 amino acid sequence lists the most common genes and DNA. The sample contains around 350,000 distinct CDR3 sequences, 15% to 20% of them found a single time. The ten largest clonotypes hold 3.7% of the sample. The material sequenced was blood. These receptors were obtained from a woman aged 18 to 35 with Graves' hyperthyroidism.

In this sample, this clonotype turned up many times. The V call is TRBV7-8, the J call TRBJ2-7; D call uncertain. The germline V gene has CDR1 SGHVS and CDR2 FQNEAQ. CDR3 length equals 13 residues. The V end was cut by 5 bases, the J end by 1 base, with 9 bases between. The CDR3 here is CASSLQESYEQYF. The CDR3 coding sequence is TGTGCCAGCAGCCTCCAGGAATCCTACGAGCAGTACTTC. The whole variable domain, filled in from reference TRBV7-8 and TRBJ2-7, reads GAGVSQSPRYKVAKRGQDVALRCDPISGHVSLFWYQQALGQGPEFLTYFQNEAQLDKSGLPSDRFFAERPEGSVSTLKIQRTQQEDSAVYLCASSLQESYEQYFGPGTRLTVT.

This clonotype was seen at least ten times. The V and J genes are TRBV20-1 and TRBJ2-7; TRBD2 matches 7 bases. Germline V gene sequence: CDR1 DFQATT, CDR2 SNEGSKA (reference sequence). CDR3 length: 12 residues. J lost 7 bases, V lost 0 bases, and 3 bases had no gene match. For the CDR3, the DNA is TGCAGTGCTAGAGAAGCGGGGTTTGAGCAGTACTTC. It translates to CSAREAGFEQYF.

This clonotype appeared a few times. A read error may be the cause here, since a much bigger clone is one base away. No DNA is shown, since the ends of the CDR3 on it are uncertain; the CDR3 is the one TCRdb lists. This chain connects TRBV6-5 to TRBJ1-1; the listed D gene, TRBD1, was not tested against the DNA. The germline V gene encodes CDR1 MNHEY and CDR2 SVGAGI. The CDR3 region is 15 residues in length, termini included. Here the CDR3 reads CASSYFGGGITEACF.

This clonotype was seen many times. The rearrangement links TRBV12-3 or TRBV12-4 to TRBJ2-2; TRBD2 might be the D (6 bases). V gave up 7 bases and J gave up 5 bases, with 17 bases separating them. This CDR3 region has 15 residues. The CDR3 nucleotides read TGTGCCAGCACTCAGTCCGGGGGAAGTACCGGGGAGCTGTTTTTT. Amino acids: CASTQSGGSTGELFF.

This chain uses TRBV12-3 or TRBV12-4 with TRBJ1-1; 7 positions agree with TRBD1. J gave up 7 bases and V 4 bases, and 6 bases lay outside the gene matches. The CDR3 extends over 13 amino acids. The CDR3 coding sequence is TGTGCCAGCAGTTACCGGGACAGCGGTGAAGCTTTCTTT. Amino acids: CASSYRDSGEAFF.

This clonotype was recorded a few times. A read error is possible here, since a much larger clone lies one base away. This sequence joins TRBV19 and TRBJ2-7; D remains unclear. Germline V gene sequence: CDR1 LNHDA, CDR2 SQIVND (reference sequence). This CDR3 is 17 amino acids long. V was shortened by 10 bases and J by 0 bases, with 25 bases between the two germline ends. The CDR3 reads CATTPRSGSRSSYEQYF. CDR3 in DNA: TGTGCCACCACTCCACGGTCGGGCAGCCGTAGCTCCTACGAGCAGTACTTC.

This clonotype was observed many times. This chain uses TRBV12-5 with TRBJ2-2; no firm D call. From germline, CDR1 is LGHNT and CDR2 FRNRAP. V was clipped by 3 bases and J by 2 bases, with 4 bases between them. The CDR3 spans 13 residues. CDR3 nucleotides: TGTGCTAGTGGTTTATTTAACACCGGGGAGCTGTTTTTT. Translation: CASGLFNTGELFF.

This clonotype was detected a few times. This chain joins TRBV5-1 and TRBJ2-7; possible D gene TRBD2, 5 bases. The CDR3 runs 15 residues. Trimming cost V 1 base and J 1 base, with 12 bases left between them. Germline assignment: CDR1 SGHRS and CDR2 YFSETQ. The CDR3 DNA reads TGCGCCAGCAGCTTGCTCAGCGGTCCGTCCTACGAGCAGTACTTC. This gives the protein CASSLLSGPSYEQYF.

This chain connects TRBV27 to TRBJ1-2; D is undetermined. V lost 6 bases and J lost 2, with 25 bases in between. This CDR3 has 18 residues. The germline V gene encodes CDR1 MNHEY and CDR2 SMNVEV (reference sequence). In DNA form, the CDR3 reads TGTGCCAGCAGCCAAGACCCCTGGGGATCCCAGCGAAACTATGGCTACACCTTC. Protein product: CASSQDPWGSQRNYGYTF.

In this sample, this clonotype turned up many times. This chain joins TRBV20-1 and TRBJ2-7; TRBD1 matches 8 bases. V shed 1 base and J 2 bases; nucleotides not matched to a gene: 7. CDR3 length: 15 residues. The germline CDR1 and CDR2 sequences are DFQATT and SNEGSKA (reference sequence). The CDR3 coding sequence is TGCAGTGCTAGAGTGTCGGGACAGGAACCCTACGAGCAGTACTTC. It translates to CSARVSGQEPYEQYF.